This T cell receptor beta chain appears in the sequencing data of a study of regulatory T cells in long-lasting Graves disease. Investigators prepared the TCR beta libraries by applying iRepertoire HTBI primers and Arm-PCR of CDR3 regions. TCRdb re-called the multiplex PCR reads through MiXCR, storing one row per CDR3 protein. Among a few hundred thousand distinct CDR3 sequences, around 11% were seen once, and the ten largest hold approximately 17%. V was cut by 6 bases and J by 4 bases, with 12 bases left in between. Looked up from germline, CDR1 is LNHDA and CDR2 is SQIVND (reference sequence). This CDR3 comprises 13 residues. Indicated time point: newly diagnosed GD, antithyroid drugs for less than 3 months. Isolated PBMC RNA provided the starting material for the TCR library. These data are also associated with another study on T cells in Graves' hyperthyroidism and ophthalmopathy.

This receptor was identified in a woman aged 18-29 years with Graves disease. The specimen comprised peripheral blood mononuclear cells (PBMCs), sampled at new diagnosis, from a patient treated with antithyroid drugs. The gene calls are TRBV19 and TRBJ1-1, with unresolved D. The CDR3 region has the DNA TGTGCCAGTAGCCATAAGGGAGCCACTGAAGCTTTCTTT. Translated, it gives CASSHKGATEAFF.